The entry below describes one T cell receptor (beta chain). This record belongs to a study of patients and donors after allogeneic stem cell transplantation. Trimming took 2 bases from V and 4 from J; bases not matched to a gene: 6. The CDR3 is 16 residues long. Germline V gene lookup returns CDR1 SGHDN and CDR2 FVKESK. TCRdb passed the RT-PCR reads through MiXCR, listing each CDR3 protein once. This table has roughly 880,000 distinct CDR3 sequences, roughly 18% appearing once. The sequenced sample was blood, either unsorted or a sorted T cell fraction (not recorded which). The source of this sequence is a human donor who was either an allogeneic HSCT recipient or a stem cell or donor lymphocyte infusion donor (not recorded which). It is not recorded whose cells these are; they may come from a transplant donor. V is TRBV14 and J is TRBJ2-1, with TRBD2 matching over 9 bases. The chain's CDR3 is CASSQMREGRYNEQFF. CDR3 bases: TGTGCCAGCAGCCAAATGCGGGAGGGCCGGTACAATGAGCAGTTCTTC.